The 8 T cell receptor beta chains reported below all come from one sample, sequenced in a study of blood T cells in healthy people across ages. A second PCR, run for roughly 7 to 11 cycles, used a sample-barcoded 5' primer plus a J-beta primer mix. TCRdb reanalysed the 5' RACE reads using MiXCR and keeps one entry per CDR3 protein. This table holds 550,000 to 750,000 distinct CDR3 sequences, 20% to 25% found once. Source material: blood. The receptors here all came from a man in his 70s in good health.

The rearrangement joins TRBV29-1 to TRBJ2-1; D is unresolved. Trimming left V 3 bases short and J 0 bases short, with 9 bases between. The CDR3 extends over 14 amino acids. From germline, CDR1 is SQVTM and CDR2 ANQGSEA. CDR3 in DNA: TGCAGCGTTGAGGGCGAGAGCTCCTACAATGAGCAGTTCTTC. Its translation is CSVEGESSYNEQFF.

The chain combines TRBV20-1 with TRBJ2-3, with 11 bases aligning to TRBD2. Germline V CDR1 and CDR2: DFQATT, SNEGSKA (reference sequence). V lost 1 base to trimming and J lost 3 bases; unmatched junction nucleotides: 6. The CDR3 is 16 residues long. CDR3 bases: TGCAGTGCTAGAGTTCCGGGACTAGCGGCGACAGATACGCAGTATTTT. Encoded protein: CSARVPGLAATDTQYF.

The gene calls are TRBV28 and TRBJ2-4, with D perhaps TRBD2 (6 bases). Deletions cut 3 bases from V and 0 bases from J, with 12 bases between. Germline loops: CDR1 MDHEN, CDR2 SYDVKM. The CDR3 covers 16 residues. CDR3 DNA sequence: TGTGCCAGCAGTTTCGAGCGGGTTCTAGCCAAAAACATTCAGTACTTC. Its translation: CASSFERVLAKNIQYF.

This clonotype appeared a few times. No conserved phenylalanine or tryptophan is present at the end of the CDR3, so a read error is the likely explanation. The chain joins TRBV6-1 to TRBJ1-1; 7 bases fit TRBD1. The trim removed 4 bases at V and 0 bases at J, leaving 2 bases unmatched. Germline CDR1 MNHNS, CDR2 SASEGT. This CDR3 region has 14 residues. In nucleotides, the CDR3 is TGTGCCAGCAGTGCCGACAGGGTGAACACTGAAGCTTTCATT. This sequence encodes CASSADRVNTEAFI.

The chain is built from TRBV29-1 and TRBJ1-1, with a weak D call TRBD1 (5 bases). This CDR3 contains 13 residues. The V end lost 7 bases, the J end lost 8 bases, and 20 bases lay between the germline ends. Germline V gene data show CDR1 as SQVTM and CDR2 as ANQGSEA. CDR3 sequence (DNA): TGCAGCGGCGAGGGGTTCGCTTCCACCGAAGCTTTCTTT. Amino acids: CSGEGFASTEAFF.

In this sample, this clonotype turned up a few times. V gene TRBV29-1 combines with J gene TRBJ2-1, with a possible D match to TRBD2 (5 bases). This CDR3 has 11 amino acids. CDR1 SQVTM and CDR2 ANQGSEA come from the germline V gene. V lost 4 bases and J lost 4, with 5 bases in between. CDR3 loop: CSVGGYNEQFF. The CDR3 DNA reads TGCAGCGTTGGAGGGTACAATGAGCAGTTCTTC.

This clonotype was picked up a small number of times. Here the CDR3 DNA reads TGCAGTGCTCGTCGGGGGTTCGATCAGCCCCAGCATTTT. Translating gives CSARRGFDQPQHF. The V call is TRBV20-1, the J call TRBJ1-5, with a weak D call TRBD1 (5 bases). V gave up 5 bases and J gave up 5 bases, with 13 bases separating them. Germline V CDR1 and CDR2: DFQATT, SNEGSKA (reference sequence). CDR3 size: 13 residues.

This sequence joins TRBV20-1 and TRBJ2-3; TRBD2 matches at 12 bases. Germline-derived CDR1 and CDR2 are DFQATT and SNEGSKA (reference sequence). The CDR3 totals 15 residues. Losses at the gene ends were 6 bases for V and 6 bases for J; bases not matched to a gene: 10. The CDR3 nucleotides read TGCAGTGCAAAGTCGACTAGCGGGAGTAAGGATACGCAGTATTTT. Protein: CSAKSTSGSKDTQYF.